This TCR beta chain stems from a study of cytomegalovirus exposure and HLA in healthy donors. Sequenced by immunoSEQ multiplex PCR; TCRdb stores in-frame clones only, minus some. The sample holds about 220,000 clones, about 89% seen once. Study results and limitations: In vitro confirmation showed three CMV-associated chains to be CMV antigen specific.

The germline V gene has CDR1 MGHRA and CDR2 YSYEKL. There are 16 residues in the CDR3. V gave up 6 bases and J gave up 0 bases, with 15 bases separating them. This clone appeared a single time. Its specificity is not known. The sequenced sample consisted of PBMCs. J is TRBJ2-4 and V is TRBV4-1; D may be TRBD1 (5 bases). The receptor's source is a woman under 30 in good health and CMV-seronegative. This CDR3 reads CASSLTETLAKNIQYF. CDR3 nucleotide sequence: TGCGCCAGCAGTCTGACAGAAACCTTAGCCAAAAACATTCAGTACTTC.